This entry lists 9 T cell receptor beta chains sequenced from one sample in a study of T cells in Graves' hyperthyroidism and ophthalmopathy. TCR beta CDR3 regions were amplified from RNA. Carried out on the TCR CDR3, a first-round RT-PCR used the HTBI primer set. One entry per CDR3 protein results from TCRdb running MiXCR on the multiplex PCR reads. Here the sample spans a few hundred thousand distinct CDR3 sequences, around 18% being singletons. The sequencing input was blood. All receptors come from a man aged 18 to 30 with Graves' ophthalmopathy.

This chain connects TRBV25-1 to TRBJ1-4, with D unclear. The germline V and J ends were trimmed by 2 bases and 7 bases, with 20 bases remaining between them. Germline loops: CDR1 MGHDK, CDR2 SYGVNS. The CDR3 spans 17 residues. The DNA of the CDR3 is TGTGCCAGCAGTGAACTGAGCGGACCCAGGTTAACTGAAAAACTGTTTTTT. Amino acid sequence: CASSELSGPRLTEKLFF.

This clonotype came up a few times. The V gene is TRBV19, the J gene TRBJ2-3; D not certain. V lost 7 bases and J lost 1, with 6 bases in between. The CDR3 is 12 residues long. Germline V gene data show CDR1 as LNHDA and CDR2 as SQIVND (reference sequence). The CDR3 DNA follows: TGTGCCAGTATAGGGCGCACAGATACGCAGTATTTT. Amino acid sequence: CASIGRTDTQYF.

This clonotype was seen at least ten times. The junction differs from germline at one of its ends, possibly a read error. The V and J genes are TRBV28 and TRBJ1-2; 8 nucleotides agree with TRBD1. The CDR3 has 11 residues. CDR1 and CDR2 (germline): MDHEN, SYDVKM. The CDR3 DNA reads TGCGGGACAGGCTATGACTATGGCTACACCTTC. It translates to CGTGYDYGYTF.

This clonotype was seen only a few times. This chain links TRBV19 with TRBJ1-6; the D is unclear. The V end lost 5 bases, the J end lost 7 bases, and 12 bases lay between the germline ends. This CDR3 is 14 amino acids long. CDR1 and CDR2 (germline): LNHDA, SQIVND (reference sequence). CDR3 DNA sequence: TGTGCCAGTAGTCGCCTCCCACAGAATTCACCCCTCCACTTT. Protein: CASSRLPQNSPLHF.

This clonotype was seen repeatedly, ten times or more. V and J are TRBV2 and TRBJ2-1, with D perhaps TRBD1 or TRBD2 (6 bases each). Trimming removed 3 bases at V and 10 bases at J, with 16 bases between. CDR3 length: 14 residues. Germline loops: CDR1 SNHLY, CDR2 FYNNEI. The CDR3 coding sequence is TGTGCCAGCAGTGATGACAGGCGGGCGGGGGAGCAGTTCTTC. This codes for CASSDDRRAGEQFF.

V usage is TRBV6-1 and J usage is TRBJ1-6; D is uncertain. V was pared by 5 bases and J by 1 base, with 15 bases between. The CDR3 has 17 amino acids. Looked up from germline, CDR1 is MNHNS and CDR2 is SASEGT. The DNA of the CDR3 is TGTGCCAGCAGTCCCCTCGGGCAGTTTTCCTATAATTCACCCCTCCACTTT. Its translation: CASSPLGQFSYNSPLHF.

This clonotype was seen only a few times. This rearrangement joins TRBV2 to TRBJ1-4; a possible D gene is TRBD1 (6 bases). V lost 0 bases, J lost 4 bases, and 9 bases lay in between. The germline V gene has CDR1 SNHLY and CDR2 FYNNEI. This CDR3 region has 15 residues. This CDR3 is CASSEATGVNEKLFF. CDR3 bases: TGTGCCAGCAGTGAAGCGACAGGAGTTAATGAAAAACTGTTTTTT.

This clonotype was detected many times. The rearrangement joins TRBV7-9 to TRBJ2-5, with D maybe TRBD2 (7 bases). The germline gives CDR1 SEHNR, CDR2 FQNEAQ (reference sequence). V was trimmed by 1 base and J by 5 bases, leaving 14 bases between them. The CDR3 runs to 15 residues. CDR3 DNA sequence: TGTGCCAGCAGCTTAGTTGGCGGGGGCGGGGAGACCCAGTACTTC. Its translation is CASSLVGGGGETQYF.

This clonotype was detected many times. In DNA, the CDR3 is TGTGCCAGCACTTCTGGGCGGTACGAGCAGTACTTC. This translates into CASTSGRYEQYF. This rearrangement joins TRBV7-2 to TRBJ2-7; D is unclear. The CDR3 is made up of 12 amino acids. Deletions cut 7 bases from V and 4 bases from J, with 11 bases between. Germline CDR1 SGHTA, CDR2 FQGNSA.